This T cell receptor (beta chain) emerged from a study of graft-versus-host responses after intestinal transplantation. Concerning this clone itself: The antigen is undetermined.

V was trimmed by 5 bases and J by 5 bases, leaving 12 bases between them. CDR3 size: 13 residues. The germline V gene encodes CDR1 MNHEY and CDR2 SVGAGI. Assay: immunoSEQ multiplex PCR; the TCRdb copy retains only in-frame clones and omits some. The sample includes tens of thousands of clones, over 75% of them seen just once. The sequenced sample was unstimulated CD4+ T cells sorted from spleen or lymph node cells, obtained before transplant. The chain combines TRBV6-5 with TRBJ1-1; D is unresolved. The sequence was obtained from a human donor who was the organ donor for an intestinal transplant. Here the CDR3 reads CASSEAGRTEAFF. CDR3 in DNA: TGTGCCAGCAGTGAAGCGGGCAGGACTGAAGCTTTCTTT.